This record covers a single T cell receptor (beta chain). What it binds is not known. The data belong to a study of monozygotic twins with inflammatory bowel disease. Germline CDR1 reads SGHRS; CDR2 reads YFSETQ. This CDR3 has 17 amino acids. Whole-study results and caveats: Different subtypes (of T cells) could not be told apart from one another. Especially with disease activity, IBD patients shared fewer clonotypes with others than healthy twins did.

TCRdb reanalyzed the 5' RACE reads, giving one entry per CDR3 protein sequence and no DNA. This sample lists about 85,000 distinct CDR3 sequences; its ten largest clones have just under 7.5%. The receptor was derived from a human donor with ulcerative colitis or Crohn's disease, or a healthy co-twin of an affected twin (not recorded which). The rearrangement joins TRBV5-1 to TRBJ2-1; the D call of TRBD2 rests on TCRdb alone, since no DNA is present to check it. Sequenced material: blood. CDR3 amino acids: CASTSALGGISYNEQFF.